One TCR beta chain is described in this entry. Its antigen remains unidentified. The data derive from a study of vaccination effects on CD4 cells after COVID-19. This CDR3 has 14 amino acids. Germline values: CDR1 SGHKS, CDR2 YYEKEE (reference sequence). Trimming shortened V by 6 bases and J by 1 base, and 13 bases separated the two germline ends. The protocol was immunoSEQ multiplex PCR, while the TCRdb copy is restricted to in-frame clones and leaves out a portion. Of about 27,000 clones detected, approximately 70% appear once; the ten largest clones hold 22%. The ViraFEST assay expanded antigen-specific CD4+ T cells with viral peptide pools before sequencing. At the end of around 11 days of culture, CD4+ T cells were isolated. None of these healthy vaccinees had been infected with SARS-CoV-2 before vaccination. Findings of the study overall: Marked clonal contraction was seen late after vaccination (in both infection- and vaccine-induced clones).

The TCR was taken from a human donor who received a COVID-19 vaccine. The chain has TRBV5-5 and TRBJ1-2, with D perhaps TRBD1 (5 bases). The input for sequencing was CD4+ T cells from PBMCs cultured with HCoV-NL63 spike peptides, taken before COVID-19 vaccination. The CDR3 loop reads CASNPPGLNYGYTF. The CDR3 coding sequence is TGTGCCAGCAACCCCCCGGGACTTAACTATGGCTACACCTTC.